The 24 T cell receptor beta chains below all came from one sample that was sequenced in a study of shared clonotypes between healthy human individuals. Sequenced by immunoSEQ multiplex PCR; TCRdb stores in-frame clones only, minus some. The sample lists about 1.5 million clones; approximately 97% were seen once. Sequencing was performed on naive CD4+ T cells sorted from blood. Specified subset: CD45RA+ positively selected. The source is a man aged 30-40 years in good health.

V gene TRBV28 combines with J gene TRBJ2-1; 7 bases are a match to TRBD2. CDR3 length: 15 amino acids. Per germline, CDR1 MDHEN and CDR2 SYDVKM. The V and J ends lost 5 bases and 4 bases, in that order; junction bases with no gene match: 8. The CDR3 DNA is TGTGCCAGCAGTCCCCTGAGACTAGCTTACAATGAGCAGTTCTTC. This encodes CASSPLRLAYNEQFF.

Here the CDR3 reads CASSIDLRGAGYGYTF. The CDR3 DNA reads TGTGCCAGTAGTATAGATCTAAGGGGCGCTGGGTATGGCTACACCTTC. The chain is built from TRBV19 and TRBJ1-2, with D tentatively TRBD1 (5 bases). The CDR3 covers 16 residues. Germline V lookup: CDR1 LNHDA, CDR2 SQIVND (reference sequence). The V gene lost 0 bases and the J gene lost 5 bases, with 16 bases spanning the gap.

The V and J genes are TRBV12-5 and TRBJ2-5, with 12 bases matching TRBD1. The CDR3 sequence is 15 residues long. CDR1 is LGHNT and CDR2 is FRNRAP in the germline V gene. Trimming took 5 bases from V and 4 from J; bases not matched to a gene: 5. CDR3: CASGLGTGGGETQYF. CDR3 nucleotide sequence: TGTGCTAGTGGTCTCGGGACAGGGGGCGGAGAGACCCAGTACTTC.

The chain joins TRBV18 to TRBJ2-5; the match to TRBD1 covers 7 bases. The germline CDR1 and CDR2 sequences are KGHSH and LQKENI. The CDR3 consists of 14 residues. After removal of 2 bases from V and 5 bases from J, the junction contained 5 bases not matched to a gene. CDR3 nucleotide sequence: TGTGCCAGCTCACCAATCGACAGGGTCGAGACCCAGTACTTC. This translates into CASSPIDRVETQYF. Based on the CDR3 plus reference TRBV18 and TRBJ2-5, the full variable domain is NAGVMQNPRHLVRRRGQEARLRCSPMKGHSHVYWYRQLPEEGLKFMVYLQKENIIDESGMPKERFSAEFPKEGPSILRIQQVVRGDSAAYFCASSPIDRVETQYFGPGTRLLVL.

The chain is built from TRBV5-1 and TRBJ2-1; no definite D call. Germline assignment: CDR1 SGHRS and CDR2 YFSETQ. V was clipped by 0 bases and J by 5 bases, with 9 bases between them. The CDR3 contains 14 residues. The CDR3 region has the DNA TGCGCCAGCAGCTTGGTCGTCAGAAACAATGAGCAGTTCTTC. Amino acids: CASSLVVRNNEQFF.

This chain connects TRBV5-6 to TRBJ1-2; no clear D gene. Trimming removed 4 bases at V and 7 bases at J, with 11 bases between. CDR1 is SGHDT, CDR2 YYEEEE, per germline. CDR3 length: 12 residues. This CDR3 reads CASSPVLGGYTF. As DNA, the CDR3 is TGTGCCAGCAGCCCGGTGTTGGGTGGCTACACCTTC.

The rearrangement uses TRBV29-1 and TRBJ2-1, with 7 bases that match TRBD2. This CDR3 spans 12 amino acids. CDR1 and CDR2 (germline): SQVTM, ANQGSEA. Germline trimming cut 3 bases from V and 9 bases from J; bases unmatched to any gene: 5. The CDR3 spells CSVDPTSREQFF. As DNA, the CDR3 is TGCAGCGTTGACCCGACTAGCCGTGAGCAGTTCTTC.

The chain recombines TRBV2 with TRBJ1-5, with a weak D call TRBD1 (5 bases). Trimming took 6 bases from V and 7 from J, leaving 10 bases between them. The CDR3 length is 12 residues. Germline V gene lookup returns CDR1 SNHLY and CDR2 FYNNEI. CDR3 sequence: CASRDDSQPQHF. CDR3 in DNA: TGTGCCAGCAGAGACGACAGCCAGCCCCAGCATTTT.

The V and J genes are TRBV19 and TRBJ2-1; 10 bases align to TRBD2. The CDR3 runs 17 residues. V lost 5 bases and J lost 3; bases outside the gene matches: 10. The germline CDR1 and CDR2 sequences are LNHDA and SQIVND (reference sequence). Here the CDR3 reads CASSSRLAGWGYNEQFF. CDR3 nucleotide sequence: TGTGCCAGTAGTTCGAGACTAGCGGGCTGGGGCTACAATGAGCAGTTCTTC.

This clone occurred once. The chain is built from TRBV7-2 and TRBJ2-1, with unresolved D. This CDR3 is built from 14 residues. V was shortened by 5 bases and J by 7 bases, with 15 bases between the two germline ends. Looked up from germline, CDR1 is SGHTA and CDR2 is FQGNSA. CDR3 sequence reads: CASSLSVAVNEQFF. CDR3 bases: TGTGCCAGCAGCCTCTCGGTGGCCGTGAATGAGCAGTTCTTC.

The chain combines TRBV18 with TRBJ2-7; 8 nucleotides match TRBD2. The ends lost 3 bases at V and 7 bases at J; junction bases unmatched: 14. The length of the CDR3 is 16 residues. Germline V gene sequence: CDR1 KGHSH, CDR2 LQKENI. CDR3 protein: CASSPGGLGGMREQYF. In DNA, the CDR3 is TGTGCCAGCTCACCCGGGGGACTAGGGGGGATGAGGGAGCAGTACTTC. Full variable domain (remainder filled in from reference TRBV18 and TRBJ2-7): NAGVMQNPRHLVRRRGQEARLRCSPMKGHSHVYWYRQLPEEGLKFMVYLQKENIIDESGMPKERFSAEFPKEGPSILRIQQVVRGDSAAYFCASSPGGLGGMREQYFGPGTRLTVT.

With respect to this clone: Its ends do not fully match the called genes, so a read error is possible. The rearrangement uses TRBV27 and TRBJ2-7, with D possibly TRBD2 on 6 matching bases. The CDR3 has 14 amino acids. CDR1 and CDR2 (germline): MNHEY, SMNVEV (reference sequence). DNA of the CDR3: TGTGCCAGCAGTCCATCTTCTGGGGGGTACGGGCAGTACTTC. Its translation: CASSPSSGGYGQYF.

The chain combines TRBV6-1 with TRBJ2-7, with D possibly TRBD1 on 5 matching bases. The V end was cut by 7 bases, the J end by 3 bases, with 16 bases between. CDR1 and CDR2 from the germline V gene are MNHNS and SASEGT. The CDR3 is 14 amino acids. The CDR3 loop is CASKVQGIVYEQYF. CDR3 sequence (DNA): TGTGCCAGCAAGGTTCAGGGAATAGTCTACGAGCAGTACTTC.

This chain uses TRBV5-5 with TRBJ1-3; D remains ambiguous. Germline V lookup: CDR1 SGHKS, CDR2 YYEKEE (reference sequence). With 1 base removed from V and 0 bases from J, the gap between germline ends came to 11 bases. The CDR3 spans 16 residues. The CDR3 region has the DNA TGTGCCAGCAGCTTGTGGGGATTGAGCTCTGGAAACACCATATATTTT. The encoded protein is CASSLWGLSSGNTIYF.

The chain recombines TRBV11-2 with TRBJ2-3; no definite D call. CDR3 length: 13 residues. CDR1 and CDR2 (germline): SGHAT, FQNNGV. V lost 0 bases, J lost 10 bases, and 11 bases lay in between. The CDR3 DNA reads TGTGCCAGCAGCTTAGATGGTCCCTTTGCGCAGTATTTT. This encodes CASSLDGPFAQYF.

This clone was seen a single time. The chain employs TRBV15 and TRBJ2-4; possibly TRBD2 for D (6 bases). Trimming removed 5 bases from V and 2 bases from J, with 19 bases in between. There are 17 residues in the CDR3. Germline CDR1 LNHNV, CDR2 YYDKDF (reference sequence). The CDR3 reads CATSRWDLEGTKNIQYF. The CDR3 coding sequence is TGTGCCACCAGCCGCTGGGACCTGGAGGGAACCAAAAACATTCAGTACTTC.

This chain links TRBV5-6 with TRBJ2-5; 7 bases are a match to TRBD2. Trimming cost V 0 bases and J 3 bases; bases outside gene matches: 8. The length of the CDR3 is 16 residues. Germline-derived CDR1 and CDR2 are SGHDT and YYEEEE. CDR3 residues: CASSLEFGTNEETQYF. The CDR3 nucleotides are TGTGCCAGCAGCTTGGAGTTTGGGACTAACGAAGAGACCCAGTACTTC.

The rearrangement uses TRBV7-2 and TRBJ2-1, with 8 bases that match TRBD2. Germline V lookup: CDR1 SGHTA, CDR2 FQGNSA. J gave up 5 bases and V 2 bases, and 5 bases lay outside the gene matches. CDR3 size: 15 residues. The CDR3 coding sequence is TGTGCCAGCAGCTTAAGGGCTAGCGGGCACAATGAGCAGTTCTTC. Translated, it gives CASSLRASGHNEQFF.

This chain connects TRBV5-6 to TRBJ2-5, with D unclear. CDR3 size: 14 residues. Trimming stripped 3 bases from V and 2 bases from J, with 11 bases between. The germline V gene has CDR1 SGHDT and CDR2 YYEEEE. The CDR3 DNA reads as TGTGCCAGCAGCTCTGGACCCGGTCAAGAGACCCAGTACTTC. Its translation: CASSSGPGQETQYF.

In this sample, this clone turned up once. This chain connects TRBV28 to TRBJ2-5; D possibly corresponds to TRBD1 (6 bases). This CDR3 has 13 residues. CDR1 and CDR2 (germline): MDHEN, SYDVKM. The V end was cut by 8 bases, the J end by 4 bases, with 14 bases between. The DNA for the CDR3 is TGTGCCAGCCTCAGGACAGCCCCAGAGACCCAGTACTTC. Protein: CASLRTAPETQYF.

This sequence joins TRBV27 and TRBJ1-3; 7 bases are a match to TRBD1. This CDR3 has 15 amino acids. With 6 bases clipped from V and 2 bases from J, the junction kept 7 bases outside the gene matches. The germline CDR1 and CDR2 sequences are MNHEY and SMNVEV (reference sequence). The CDR3 nucleotides read TGTGCCAGCAGCCTACAGGGGCGGGCTGGAAACACCATATATTTT. Translating gives CASSLQGRAGNTIYF.

This sequence joins TRBV5-4 and TRBJ1-3, with D hard to call. CDR3 length equals 15 residues. Per germline, CDR1 SGHNT and CDR2 YYREEE (reference sequence). Trimming shortened V by 4 bases and J by 0 bases, and 11 bases separated the two germline ends. The CDR3 coding sequence is TGTGCCAGCAGCGTTGGGTCTTACTCTGGAAACACCATATATTTT. This sequence encodes CASSVGSYSGNTIYF.

The J gene is TRBJ2-7, the V gene TRBV9; 8 bases align to TRBD1. The CDR3 length is 15 residues. With V trimmed by 4 bases and J by 5 bases, 11 bases remained unmatched. Per the germline V gene, CDR1 is SGDLS and CDR2 is YYNGEE. CDR3 in DNA: TGTGCCAGCAGCACCAGGGGGCAACGGTTGGACGAGCAGTACTTC. It specifies CASSTRGQRLDEQYF.

The V call is TRBV19, the J call TRBJ2-1, with 16 positions matching TRBD2. Trimming took 5 bases from V and 15 from J; bases not matched to a gene: 10. The germline gives CDR1 LNHDA, CDR2 SQIVND (reference sequence). The CDR3 runs 15 residues. The chain's CDR3 is CASSPPGTSGREGFF. CDR3 DNA: TGTGCCAGTAGTCCGCCCGGGACTAGCGGGAGGGAGGGGTTCTTC. Drawing the rest from reference TRBV19 and TRBJ2-1, the complete variable domain is DGGITQSPKYLFRKEGQNVTLSCEQNLNHDAMYWYRQDPGQGLRLIYYSQIVNDFQKGDIAEGYSVSREKKESFPLTVTSAQKNPTAFYLCASSPPGTSGREGFFGPGTRLTVL.